The 13 T cell receptor beta chains below all came from one sample that was sequenced in a study of shared clonotypes between healthy human individuals. Data came from immunoSEQ multiplex PCR; TCRdb stores just in-frame clones and leaves some out. This sample has millions of clones; around 95% occur once, and the top ten carry under 0.15%. Sequenced sample: naive CD4+ T cells sorted from blood. The subset: CD45RA+ positively selected. These receptors originate from a man younger than 30 in good health.

This clone was observed once. The chain has TRBV6-5 and TRBJ1-5; D is uncertain. The V end lost 6 bases, the J end lost 4 bases, and 4 bases lay between the germline ends. The CDR3 runs to 11 residues. CDR1 and CDR2 from the germline V gene are MNHEY and SVGAGI. CDR3 coding DNA: TGTGCCAGCAGCCCTAATCAGCCCCAGCATTTT. Residues: CASSPNQPQHF.

V and J are TRBV5-6 and TRBJ2-2, with a possible D match to TRBD1 (6 bases). V dropped 3 bases and J dropped 0 bases, with 15 bases sitting between them. CDR3 length: 17 amino acids. Germline CDR1 reads SGHDT; CDR2 reads YYEEEE. CDR3 region: CASSSYTGTPNTGELFF. The DNA of the CDR3 is TGTGCCAGCAGCTCGTATACCGGGACACCGAACACCGGGGAGCTGTTTTTT.

This chain links TRBV5-1 with TRBJ2-3; maybe TRBD1 (6 bases). The length of the CDR3 is 16 residues. V shed 5 bases and J shed 3 bases, with 19 bases lying between them. Germline lookup yields CDR1 SGHRS and CDR2 YFSETQ. The DNA of the CDR3 is TGCGCCAGCAGGTTCGGGGACATTAATCCTACAGATACGCAGTATTTT. Protein product: CASRFGDINPTDTQYF.

This clone was recorded only once. This rearrangement joins TRBV29-1 to TRBJ2-3; D is ambiguous. The CDR3 has 13 amino acids. The germline V and J ends were trimmed by 5 bases and 2 bases, with 11 bases remaining between them. Germline loops: CDR1 SQVTM, CDR2 ANQGSEA. The DNA of the CDR3 is TGCAGCGTTCTCGGACGTTTCACAGATACGCAGTATTTT. Translated: CSVLGRFTDTQYF.

Comment on this clone: The junction differs from germline at one of its ends, possibly a read error. The chain links TRBV7-7 to TRBJ2-5, with 9 bases identical to TRBD2. This CDR3 has 16 residues. Germline CDR1 is SSHAT and CDR2 is FNYEAQ (reference sequence). This CDR3 reads CASSLGVAGAQETQYF. CDR3 DNA sequence: TGTGCTAGCAGCTTAGGAGTAGCGGGGGCTCAAGAGACCCAGTACTTC.

The chain carries TRBV30 and TRBJ2-1, with D possibly being TRBD1 or TRBD2 (5 bases each). V was cut by 5 bases and J by 5 bases, with 13 bases left in between. The germline gives CDR1 GTSNPN, CDR2 SVGIG (reference sequence). The CDR3 is made up of 13 amino acids. The CDR3 DNA reads TGTGCCTGGTCCGGGACCAAGAACAATGAGCAGTTCTTC. It encodes CAWSGTKNNEQFF.

The V and J genes are TRBV2 and TRBJ1-5; TRBD1 matches 8 bases. V trimming: 6 bases; J trimming: 0 bases; junction bases outside the gene matches: 7. The CDR3 is made up of 16 amino acids. CDR1 is SNHLY and CDR2 is FYNNEI in the germline V gene. CDR3 amino acids: CASRLTGGGSNQPQHF. The CDR3 nucleotides are TGTGCCAGCAGGCTCACAGGGGGAGGTAGCAATCAGCCCCAGCATTTT. Drawing the rest from reference TRBV2 and TRBJ1-5, the complete variable domain is EPEVTQTPSHQVTQMGQEVILRCVPISNHLYFYWYRQILGQKVEFLVSFYNNEISEKSEIFDDQFSVERPDGSNFTLKIRSTKLEDSAMYFCASRLTGGGSNQPQHFGDGTRLSIL.

The rearrangement joins TRBV11-2 to TRBJ2-7, with 11 bases that match TRBD2. V was clipped by 5 bases and J by 3 bases; unmatched bases: 9. The CDR3 contains 16 residues. Germline-derived CDR1 and CDR2 are SGHAT and FQNNGV. The CDR3, as DNA: TGTGCCAGCAGCCAAACTCCGGGACTAGCGGTCTACGAGCAGTACTTC. It yields the protein CASSQTPGLAVYEQYF.

Concerning this clone: This sample also contains other DNA sequences that code for the same CDR3. The genes are TRBV2 and TRBJ2-2; weak D call: TRBD2 (6 bases). V lost 6 bases to trimming and J lost 0 bases, with 11 bases between them. Germline CDR1 SNHLY, CDR2 FYNNEI. The CDR3 contains 15 residues. The CDR3 DNA reads TGTGCCAGCAGCGGTGGGACTCCGAACACCGGGGAGCTGTTTTTT. Translated, it gives CASSGGTPNTGELFF.

The rearrangement uses TRBV10-3 and TRBJ2-7, with 11 bases that match TRBD2. CDR1 and CDR2 from the germline V gene are ENHRY and SYGVKD. This CDR3 has 14 residues. V was pared by 10 bases and J by 0 bases, with 5 bases of the junction left unmatched. The CDR3 region is CASTGLAGSYEQYF. CDR3 nucleotide sequence: TGTGCCAGCACAGGACTAGCGGGCTCCTACGAGCAGTACTTC.

Only one count was recorded for this clone. The chain employs TRBV30 and TRBJ1-5, with D hard to call. Trimming took off 2 bases at V and 4 bases at J, with 6 bases between the two ends. Germline assignment: CDR1 GTSNPN and CDR2 SVGIG (reference sequence). The CDR3 has 12 amino acids. This chain's CDR3 is CAWSLQNQPQHF. DNA of the CDR3: TGTGCCTGGAGTTTACAGAATCAGCCCCAGCATTTT.

The V gene is TRBV28, the J gene TRBJ1-6, with D tentatively TRBD1 (6 bases). Per the germline V gene, CDR1 is MDHEN and CDR2 is SYDVKM. The CDR3 sequence is 16 residues long. V was pared by 6 bases and J by 3 bases, with 15 bases between. The CDR3 loop reads CASRSHREIYNSPLHF. The CDR3 coding sequence is TGTGCCAGCAGGTCTCACAGGGAAATCTATAATTCACCCCTCCACTTT.

The V gene is TRBV4-3, the J gene TRBJ1-3, with D possibly matching TRBD1 (6 bases). Trimming pared 4 bases from V and 0 bases from J, leaving 10 bases between. The CDR3 length is 15 residues. The germline gives CDR1 LGHNA, CDR2 YSLEER. In DNA form, the CDR3 reads TGCGCCAGCAGCCGAGGACAGTTCTCTGGAAACACCATATATTTT. This sequence encodes CASSRGQFSGNTIYF.